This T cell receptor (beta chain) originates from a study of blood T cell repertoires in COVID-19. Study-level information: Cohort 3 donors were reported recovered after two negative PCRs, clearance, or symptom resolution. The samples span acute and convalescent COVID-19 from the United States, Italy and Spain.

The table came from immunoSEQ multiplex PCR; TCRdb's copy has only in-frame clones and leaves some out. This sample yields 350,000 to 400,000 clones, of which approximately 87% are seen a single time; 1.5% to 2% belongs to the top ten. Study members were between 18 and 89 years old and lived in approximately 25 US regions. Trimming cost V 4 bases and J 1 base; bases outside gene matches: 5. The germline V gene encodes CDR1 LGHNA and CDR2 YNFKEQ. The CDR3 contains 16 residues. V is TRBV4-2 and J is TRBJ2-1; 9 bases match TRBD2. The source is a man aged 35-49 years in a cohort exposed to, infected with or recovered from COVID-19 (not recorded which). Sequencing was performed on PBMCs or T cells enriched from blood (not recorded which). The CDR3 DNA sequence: TGTGCCAGCAGCCCGCTAGCGGGAAGATCCTACAATGAGCAGTTCTTC. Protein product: CASSPLAGRSYNEQFF.